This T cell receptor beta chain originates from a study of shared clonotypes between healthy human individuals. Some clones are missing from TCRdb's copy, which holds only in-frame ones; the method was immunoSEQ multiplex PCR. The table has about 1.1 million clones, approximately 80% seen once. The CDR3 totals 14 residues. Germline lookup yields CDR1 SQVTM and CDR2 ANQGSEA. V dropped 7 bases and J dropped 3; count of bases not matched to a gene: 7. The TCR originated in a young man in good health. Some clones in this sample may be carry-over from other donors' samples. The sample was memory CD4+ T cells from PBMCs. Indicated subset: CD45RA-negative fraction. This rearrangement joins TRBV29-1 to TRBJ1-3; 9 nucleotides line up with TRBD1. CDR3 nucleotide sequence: TGCAGCGCCTCAACAGGGGGCAGTGGAAACACCATATATTTT. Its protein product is CSASTGGSGNTIYF.